This TCR beta chain appears in the sequencing data of a study of T cell responses to AZD1222 COVID-19 vaccine. The germline gives CDR1 SGHTS, CDR2 YDEGEE. This CDR3 is 18 amino acids long. The ends were cut back, 4 bases at V and 0 bases at J, with 17 bases in the middle. On this clone: The antigen is not known.

Using immunoSEQ multiplex PCR, the repertoire was profiled, and TCRdb retains in-frame clones only, with some absent. The profile shows about 110,000 clones, around 90% of them singletons. The study's findings and limits: At study baseline, merely about 6 AZD1222 recipients were seropositive.

The source material was peripheral blood, sampled 28 days after the second AZD1222 dose. This clonotype originated in an adult who received the AZD1222 COVID-19 vaccine. The rearrangement joins TRBV5-8 to TRBJ2-6; D call uncertain. In nucleotides, the CDR3 is TGTGCCAGCAGCCCGGTGGGGTCCCTCCTCTCTGGGGCCAACGTCCTGACTTTC. It encodes CASSPVGSLLSGANVLTF. The full variable domain, rest sourced from reference TRBV5-8 and TRBJ2-6, is EAGVTQSPTHLIKTRGQQATLRCSPISGHTSVYWYQQALGLGLQFLLWYDEGEERNRGNFPPRFSGRQFPNYSSELNVNALELEDSALYLCASSPVGSLLSGANVLTFGAGSRLTVL.